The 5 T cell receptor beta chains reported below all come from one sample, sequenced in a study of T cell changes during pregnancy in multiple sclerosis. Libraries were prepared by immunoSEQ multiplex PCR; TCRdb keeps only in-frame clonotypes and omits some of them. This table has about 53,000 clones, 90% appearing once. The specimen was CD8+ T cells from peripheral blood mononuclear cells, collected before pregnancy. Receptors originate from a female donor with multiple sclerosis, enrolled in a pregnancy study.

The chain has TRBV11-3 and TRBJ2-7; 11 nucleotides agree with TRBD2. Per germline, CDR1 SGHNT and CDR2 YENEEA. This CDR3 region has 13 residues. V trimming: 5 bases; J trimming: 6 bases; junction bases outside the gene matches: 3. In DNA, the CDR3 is TGTGCCAGCAGCCGGGGACTAGCGGTCGAGCAGTACTTC. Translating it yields CASSRGLAVEQYF.

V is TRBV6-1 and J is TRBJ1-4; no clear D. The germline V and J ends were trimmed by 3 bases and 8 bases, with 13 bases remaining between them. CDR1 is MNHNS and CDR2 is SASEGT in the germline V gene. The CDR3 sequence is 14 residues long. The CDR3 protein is CASSDPGVREKLFF. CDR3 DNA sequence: TGTGCCAGCAGTGATCCCGGGGTCAGGGAAAAACTGTTTTTT.

CDR3 loop: CASSDRDGELFF. The CDR3 DNA follows: TGTGCCAGCAGCGACAGGGACGGGGAGCTGTTTTTT. This rearrangement joins TRBV7-3 to TRBJ2-2, with TRBD1 matching over 7 bases. The V gene's germline CDR1 is SGHTA and CDR2 FQGTGA. V was pared by 5 bases and J by 7 bases, with 1 base of the junction left unmatched. The CDR3 has 12 residues. The whole variable domain, remainder taken from reference TRBV7-3 and TRBJ2-2, is GAGVSQTPSNKVTEKGKYVELRCDPISGHTALYWYRQSLGQGPEFLIYFQGTGAADDSGLPNDRFFAVRPEGSVSTLKIQRTERGDSAVYLCASSDRDGELFFGEGSRLTVL.

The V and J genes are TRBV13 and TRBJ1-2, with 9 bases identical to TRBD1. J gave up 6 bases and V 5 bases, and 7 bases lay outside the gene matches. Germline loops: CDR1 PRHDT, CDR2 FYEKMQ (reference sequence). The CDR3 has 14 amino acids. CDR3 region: CASSPGQGLNGYTF. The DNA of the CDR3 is TGTGCCAGCAGCCCTGGACAGGGGCTTAATGGCTACACCTTC.

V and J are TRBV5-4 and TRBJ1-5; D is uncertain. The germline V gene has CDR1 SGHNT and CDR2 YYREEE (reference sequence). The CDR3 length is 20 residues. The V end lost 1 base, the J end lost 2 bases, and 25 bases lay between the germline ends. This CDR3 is CASSLLCLCLHEEGNQPQHF. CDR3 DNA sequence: TGTGCCAGCAGCTTGCTTTGCCTCTGTTTGCACGAGGAGGGCAATCAGCCCCAGCATTTT.